The 8 T cell receptor beta chains presented below share a single source sample, sequenced in a study of T cell changes during pregnancy in multiple sclerosis. Only in-frame clones appear in the TCRdb table, and some are missing; sequencing was by immunoSEQ multiplex PCR. The sample shows about 85,000 clones, 90% to 95% of them seen only once. The specimen comprised peripheral blood, sampled in the first trimester of pregnancy. These TCRs come from a female donor with multiple sclerosis, enrolled in a pregnancy study.

The V and J genes are TRBV9 and TRBJ2-5; 10 bases align to TRBD2. The CDR3 contains 19 residues. The germline CDR1 and CDR2 sequences are SGDLS and YYNGEE. V lost 4 bases to trimming and J lost 4 bases; unmatched junction nucleotides: 19. This CDR3 reads CASSPQVSWKAGGRETQYF. The CDR3 DNA reads TGTGCCAGCAGCCCTCAAGTCAGTTGGAAAGCGGGGGGGCGAGAGACCCAGTACTTC.

CDR3 residues: CASSPVPGINTEAFF. The CDR3 region has the DNA TGTGCCAGCTCACCGGTTCCAGGGATCAACACTGAAGCTTTCTTT. V and J are TRBV18 and TRBJ1-1; weak D call: TRBD1 (5 bases). Germline CDR1 reads KGHSH; CDR2 reads LQKENI. CDR3 length: 15 amino acids. V shed 3 bases and J shed 2 bases, with 13 bases lying between them.

Written as DNA, the CDR3 is TGCGCCAGCAGCCAGAGGACTAGCGGGTATGAGCAGTTCTTC. This codes for CASSQRTSGYEQFF. The rearrangement joins TRBV4-3 to TRBJ2-1, with 11 bases lining up with TRBD2. This CDR3 contains 14 residues. The germline CDR1 and CDR2 sequences are LGHNA and YSLEER. The trim removed 3 bases at V and 8 bases at J, leaving 3 bases unmatched.

The rearrangement uses TRBV6-5 and TRBJ2-2, with D hard to call. The V gene lost 5 bases and the J gene lost 1 base, with 8 bases spanning the gap. The CDR3 has 14 residues. The germline gives CDR1 MNHEY, CDR2 SVGAGI. CDR3 residues: CASSPTLNTGELFF. CDR3 DNA sequence: TGTGCCAGCAGTCCGACTCTGAACACCGGGGAGCTGTTTTTT.

CDR3 region: CASSFLQGSSYNEQFF. Written as DNA, the CDR3 is TGCGCCAGCAGCTTTTTACAGGGGAGCTCCTACAATGAGCAGTTCTTC. The rearrangement joins TRBV4-3 to TRBJ2-1; 7 bases line up with TRBD1. The CDR3 is 16 residues long. V lost 5 bases and J lost 0; bases outside the gene matches: 7. Germline loops: CDR1 LGHNA, CDR2 YSLEER.

The chain joins TRBV27 to TRBJ2-1; D is unresolved. Germline V gives CDR1 MNHEY, CDR2 SMNVEV (reference sequence). The CDR3 spans 13 residues. The ends were cut back, 4 bases at V and 7 bases at J, with 11 bases in the middle. The DNA for the CDR3 is TGTGCCAGCAGTTCGTTGCAGATAAATGAGCAGTTCTTC. This encodes CASSSLQINEQFF.

The rearrangement joins TRBV18 to TRBJ1-4; 8 bases line up with TRBD1. This CDR3 region has 18 residues. With V trimmed by 1 base and J by 2 bases, 9 bases remained unmatched. CDR1 KGHSH and CDR2 LQKENI come from the germline V gene. The CDR3 DNA follows: TGTGCCAGCTCACCACTGGACAGGGTCGGGACGACTAATGAAAAACTGTTTTTT. As protein: CASSPLDRVGTTNEKLFF.

The chain combines TRBV14 with TRBJ2-7; 7 bases map to TRBD2. The CDR3 runs 14 residues. After removal of 3 bases from V and 4 bases from J, the junction contained 6 bases not matched to a gene. From germline, CDR1 is SGHDN and CDR2 FVKESK. CDR3 loop: CASSHPGRAYEQYF. CDR3 DNA: TGTGCCAGCAGCCACCCGGGGAGGGCTTACGAGCAGTACTTC.